Sequencing of this T cell receptor (beta chain) was carried out in a study of T cell repertoires in cytomegalovirus infection. About the research overall: Evidence of both CMV infection and a matching HLA type came from public TCR beta signatures.

Germline CDR1 and CDR2: MGHDK and SYGVNS. Trimming took off 8 bases at V and 2 bases at J, with 13 bases between the two ends. The CDR3 is 13 amino acids. Via MiXCR, TCRdb re-called the reads, giving one row per CDR3 protein. Among about 330,000 distinct CDR3 sequences listed, nearly 35% were seen once. General study findings and limits: CMV-specific TCR beta clonotypes restricted by HLA-C dominated the ex vivo response.

Remarks on this clonotype: As yet, its antigen is unknown.

The sample consisted of cultured PBMCs, taken from culture after CMV antigen stimulation. The sequence derives from a human donor in good health (CMV status not recorded). Some clones in this sample may be carry-over from other donors' samples. This chain connects TRBV25-1 to TRBJ2-7; D is perhaps TRBD2 (6 bases). CDR3 protein: CASSRLGAYEQYF. For the CDR3, the DNA is TGTGCCAGCTCGAGACTAGGGGCCTACGAGCAGTACTTC.